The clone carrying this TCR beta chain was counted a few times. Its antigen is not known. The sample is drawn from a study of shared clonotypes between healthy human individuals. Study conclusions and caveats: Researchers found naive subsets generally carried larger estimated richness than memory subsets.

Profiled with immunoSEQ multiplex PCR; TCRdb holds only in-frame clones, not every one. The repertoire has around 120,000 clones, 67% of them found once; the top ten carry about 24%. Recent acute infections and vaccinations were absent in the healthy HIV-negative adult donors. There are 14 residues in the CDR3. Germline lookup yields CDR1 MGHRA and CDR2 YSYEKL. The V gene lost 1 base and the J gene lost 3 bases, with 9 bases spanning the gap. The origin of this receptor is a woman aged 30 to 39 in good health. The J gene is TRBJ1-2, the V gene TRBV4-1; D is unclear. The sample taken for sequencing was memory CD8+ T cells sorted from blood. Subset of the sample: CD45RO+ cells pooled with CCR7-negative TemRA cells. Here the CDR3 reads CASSQVRGDYGYTF. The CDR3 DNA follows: TGCGCCAGCAGCCAAGTCCGGGGTGACTATGGCTACACCTTC.